The 15 T cell receptor beta chains below all came from one sample that was sequenced in a study of shared clonotypes between healthy human individuals. Only in-frame clones appear in the TCRdb table, and some are missing; sequencing was by immunoSEQ multiplex PCR. The sample holds 1,500,000 or so clones, approximately 98.5% seen once. The sequenced sample consisted of naive CD4+ T cells sorted from blood. Stated subset: CD45RA+ positively selected. The receptors derive from a man aged 30 to 45 in good health.

CDR3 nucleotide sequence: TGTGCCAGCAGCCCCAGACTAGCGGGAGGCGGGGAGCTGTTTTTT. Protein sequence: CASSPRLAGGGELFF. The chain carries TRBV5-4 and TRBJ2-2; TRBD2 matches at 13 bases. The J segment lost 7 bases and the V segment lost 4 bases, leaving 4 bases of the junction unmatched. Germline-derived CDR1 and CDR2 are SGHNT and YYREEE (reference sequence). The CDR3 is 15 residues long.

The table lists this clone with a count of one. The V and J genes are TRBV5-5 and TRBJ1-2; 10 bases map to TRBD1. The CDR3 has 14 residues. Germline V gives CDR1 SGHKS, CDR2 YYEKEE (reference sequence). The trim removed 4 bases at V and 8 bases at J, leaving 8 bases unmatched. The CDR3 DNA is TGTGCCAGCAGCGAAGGACAGGGGGTGAGGGGCTACACCTTC. It codes for CASSEGQGVRGYTF.

The CDR3 region is CASSQDGRGGQYF. CDR3 bases: TGTGCCAGCAGCCAAGATGGAAGGGGCGGTCAGTACTTC. The gene calls are TRBV4-2 and TRBJ2-7; a possible D gene is TRBD1 (5 bases). V was trimmed by 0 bases and J by 10 bases, leaving 13 bases between them. The germline CDR1 and CDR2 sequences are LGHNA and YNFKEQ. This CDR3 is 13 amino acids long.

DNA for the CDR3: TGCAGCGAGTACCGGGACCGAAGCTATGGCTACACCTTC. Amino acids: CSEYRDRSYGYTF. The V gene is TRBV29-1, the J gene TRBJ1-2, with TRBD1 as a possible D gene (5 bases). Germline-derived CDR1 and CDR2 are SQVTM and ANQGSEA. The V and J ends lost 7 bases and 4 bases respectively, with 16 bases between them. CDR3 length: 13 amino acids.

The chain is built from TRBV5-6 and TRBJ2-3; D is undetermined. The CDR3 has 15 residues. V lost 0 bases and J lost 3, with 11 bases in between. CDR1 is SGHDT and CDR2 is YYEEEE in the germline V gene. CDR3 sequence: CASSLGPRRTDTQYF. CDR3 sequence (DNA): TGTGCCAGCAGCTTGGGACCTCGACGTACAGATACGCAGTATTTT.

The gene calls are TRBV18 and TRBJ1-1; D not certain. Trimming stripped 6 bases from V and 0 bases from J, with 11 bases between. This CDR3 has 14 residues. Germline V gene data show CDR1 as KGHSH and CDR2 as LQKENI. The DNA for the CDR3 is TGTGCCAGCTCCCAGTTAGGGTTGAACACTGAAGCTTTCTTT. Its translation is CASSQLGLNTEAFF.

The CDR3: CSGTTVGQNQETQYF. In DNA, the CDR3 is TGCAGCGGTACGACCGTGGGACAGAACCAAGAGACCCAGTACTTC. The gene calls are TRBV29-1 and TRBJ2-5; 7 bases agree with TRBD1. There are 15 residues in the CDR3. The J segment lost 0 bases and the V segment lost 7 bases, leaving 11 bases of the junction unmatched. Germline V CDR1 and CDR2: SQVTM, ANQGSEA.

This clone was detected once. The chain is built from TRBV7-6 and TRBJ2-7; D not certain. Trimming removed 11 bases from V and 0 bases from J, with 5 bases in between. CDR1 is SGHVS and CDR2 is FNYEAQ in the germline V gene. The CDR3 totals 10 residues. As DNA, the CDR3 is TGTGCCGTGGGCTCCTACGAGCAGTACTTC. Translation gives CAVGSYEQYF.

This clone was seen just once. J is TRBJ2-7 and V is TRBV25-1; no clear D gene. The germline gives CDR1 MGHDK, CDR2 SYGVNS. Trimming pared 5 bases from V and 3 bases from J, leaving 14 bases between. The CDR3 contains 14 residues. The CDR3 nucleotides read TGTGCCAGCAGTCAATCAGGAAAAAACTACGAGCAGTACTTC. It translates to CASSQSGKNYEQYF.

A single count supports this clone. This chain links TRBV19 with TRBJ2-7, with 7 positions matching TRBD1. Germline V gene lookup returns CDR1 LNHDA and CDR2 SQIVND (reference sequence). Trimming cost V 5 bases and J 3 bases; bases outside gene matches: 7. This CDR3 comprises 14 residues. For the CDR3, the DNA is TGTGCCAGTAGTGCTCCGGGACAGATCTACGAGCAGTACTTC. Its translation: CASSAPGQIYEQYF.

This chain connects TRBV28 to TRBJ1-5; no clear D gene. Germline V lookup: CDR1 MDHEN, CDR2 SYDVKM. V was pared by 5 bases and J by 8 bases, with 13 bases between. The CDR3 extends over 13 amino acids. The CDR3 coding sequence is TGTGCCAGCAGTCCTGAACCTCGAGAGCCCCAGCATTTT. It yields the protein CASSPEPREPQHF. The full variable domain, in which reference TRBV28 and TRBJ1-5 provide the parts outside the CDR3, is DVKVTQSSRYLVKRTGEKVFLECVQDMDHENMFWYRQDPGLGLRLIYFSYDVKMKEKGDIPEGYSVSREKKERFSLILESASTNQTSMYLCASSPEPREPQHFGDGTRLSIL.

The chain employs TRBV7-9 and TRBJ2-5; 7 nucleotides line up with TRBD2. The CDR3 is made up of 15 amino acids. With 5 bases clipped from V and 0 bases from J, the junction kept 6 bases outside the gene matches. Germline lookup yields CDR1 SEHNR and CDR2 FQNEAQ (reference sequence). Here the CDR3 reads CASSPIAGDQETQYF. In DNA form, the CDR3 reads TGTGCCAGCAGCCCTATCGCGGGGGACCAAGAGACCCAGTACTTC.

In its sample, this clone was seen once. The rearrangement uses TRBV7-2 and TRBJ2-7; tentatively, D is TRBD1 (5 bases). Germline CDR1 SGHTA, CDR2 FQGNSA. V was cut by 5 bases and J by 5 bases, with 19 bases left in between. CDR3 size: 15 residues. The CDR3 bases are TGTGCCAGCAGCCACAGACAGAGGTTCATAAACGAGCAGTACTTC. Encoded protein: CASSHRQRFINEQYF. Complete variable domain (other parts from reference TRBV7-2 and TRBJ2-7): GAGVSQSPSNKVTEKGKDVELRCDPISGHTALYWYRQSLGQGLEFLIYFQGNSAPDKSGLPSDRFSAERTGGSVSTLTIQRTQQEDSAVYLCASSHRQRFINEQYFGPGTRLTVT.

The chain recombines TRBV27 with TRBJ2-7, with D tentatively TRBD1 or TRBD2 (5 bases each). This CDR3 region has 15 residues. Germline CDR1 is MNHEY and CDR2 is SMNVEV (reference sequence). Trimming cost V 6 bases and J 5 bases, with 20 bases left between them. DNA for the CDR3: TGTGCCAGCAGGGGGGTCTTGGGTGTTGTCAACGAGCAGTACTTC. It is translated as CASRGVLGVVNEQYF.

The genes are TRBV5-1 and TRBJ2-5; no firm D call. The V end lost 4 bases, the J end lost 5 bases, and 9 bases lay between the germline ends. CDR1 and CDR2 from the germline V gene are SGHRS and YFSETQ. The CDR3 runs 12 residues. The CDR3 loop reads CASSRQFETQYF. CDR3 bases: TGCGCCAGCAGCCGACAATTTGAGACCCAGTACTTC.